This T cell receptor (beta chain) is drawn from a study of cytomegalovirus exposure and HLA in healthy donors. There were likely unrecorded immune exposures, though donors were nominally healthy when sampled. Of note for this clone: The antigen remains undetermined.

Both 60 Vbeta primers and 13 Jbeta primers went into the PCR. Here immunoSEQ multiplex PCR was the method, and the copy in TCRdb shows in-frame clones only, minus some. The table includes roughly 150,000 clones, 75% to 90% detected once. Study results and limitations: Most of the TCR beta V segments (in an earlier analysis) were productive either about 90% or about 30% of the time. Accurate prediction of HLA-A and HLA-B alleles (for most subjects) was reportedly achieved from TCR beta sequences.

The CDR3 has 14 amino acids. CDR1 is SGHTS, CDR2 YDEGEE, per germline. The V and J ends lost 0 bases and 2 bases respectively, with 8 bases between them. The chain uses TRBV5-8 and TRBJ1-2; D is unclear. The TCR originated in a female donor in good health and CMV-seronegative. The sequenced sample was PBMCs. CDR3 DNA: TGTGCCAGCAGCTTGGACAGCTTCAACTATGGCTACACCTTC. Amino acids: CASSLDSFNYGYTF.